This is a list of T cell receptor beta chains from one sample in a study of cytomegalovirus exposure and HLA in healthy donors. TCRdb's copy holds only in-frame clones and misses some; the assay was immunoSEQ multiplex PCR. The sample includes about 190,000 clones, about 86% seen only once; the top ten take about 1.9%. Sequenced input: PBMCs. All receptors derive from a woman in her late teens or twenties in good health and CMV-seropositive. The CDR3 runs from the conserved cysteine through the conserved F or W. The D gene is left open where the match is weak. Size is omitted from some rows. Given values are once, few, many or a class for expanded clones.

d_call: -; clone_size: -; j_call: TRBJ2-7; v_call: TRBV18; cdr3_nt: TGTGCCAGCTCATCCAAACAGGGCCCTACGTACGAGCAGTACTTC; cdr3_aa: CASSSKQGPTYEQYF
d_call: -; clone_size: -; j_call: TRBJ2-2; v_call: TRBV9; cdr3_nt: TGTGCCAGCAGCGTAGAGGGACACGCGAACACCGGGGAGCTGTTTTTT; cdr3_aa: CASSVEGHANTGELFF
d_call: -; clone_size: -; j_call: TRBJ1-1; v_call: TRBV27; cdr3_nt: TGTGCCAGCAGTTTAGATGGGGGGAGGAACACTGAAGCTTTCTTT; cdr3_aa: CASSLDGGRNTEAFF
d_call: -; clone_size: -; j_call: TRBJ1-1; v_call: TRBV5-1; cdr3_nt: TGCGCCAGCAGCTTGGTCCCCCCAAACACTGAAGCTTTCTTT; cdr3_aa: CASSLVPPNTEAFF
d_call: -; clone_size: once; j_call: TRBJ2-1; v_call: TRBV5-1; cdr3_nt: TGCGCCAGCAGCTCGGCCGGGAGATACAATGAGCAGTTCTTC; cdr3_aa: CASSSAGRYNEQFF
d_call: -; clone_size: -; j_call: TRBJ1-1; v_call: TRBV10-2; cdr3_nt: TGCGCCAGCAGTGAGGTAGGGGTAGGGTGGTCGGACACTGAAGCTTTCTTT; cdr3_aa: CASSEVGVGWSDTEAFF
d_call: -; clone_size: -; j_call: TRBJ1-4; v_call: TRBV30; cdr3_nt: TGTGCCTGGAGTGTATTTGGGCTTTCTAATGAAAAACTGTTTTTT; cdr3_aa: CAWSVFGLSNEKLFF
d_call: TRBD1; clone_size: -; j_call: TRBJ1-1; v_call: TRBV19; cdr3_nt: TGTGCCAGTCAACATCCGGGACAGGGGGCTGTGGTAGCTTTCTTT; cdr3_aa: CASQHPGQGAVVAFF
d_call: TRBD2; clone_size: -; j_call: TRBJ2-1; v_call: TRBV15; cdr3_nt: TGTGCCACCAGCAGAGATATAAGGCTAGCGGGGGTCTACAATGAGCAGTTCTTC; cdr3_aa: CATSRDIRLAGVYNEQFF
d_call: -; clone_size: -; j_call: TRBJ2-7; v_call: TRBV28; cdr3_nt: TGTGCCAGCAGTCACAGGGTCCACGAGCAGTACTTC; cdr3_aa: CASSHRVHEQYF
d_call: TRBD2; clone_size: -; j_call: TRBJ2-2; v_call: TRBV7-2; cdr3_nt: TGTGCCAGCTATAACGGCGGGGGGCGAGGCACCGGGGAGCTGTTTTTT; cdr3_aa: CASYNGGGRGTGELFF
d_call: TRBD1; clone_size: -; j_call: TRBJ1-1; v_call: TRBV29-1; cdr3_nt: TGCAGCGCCCAGACCGGGACAGCGGAAGCTTTCTTT; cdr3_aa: CSAQTGTAEAFF
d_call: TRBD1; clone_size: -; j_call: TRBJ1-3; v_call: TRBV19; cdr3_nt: TGTGCCAGTAGTATGGGACAGCTAAACACCATATATTTT; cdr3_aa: CASSMGQLNTIYF
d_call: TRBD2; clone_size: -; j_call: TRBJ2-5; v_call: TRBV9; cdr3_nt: TGTGCCAGCAGCGCGAACCTGCGGGGGGGACACCAGTACTTC; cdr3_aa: CASSANLRGGHQYF
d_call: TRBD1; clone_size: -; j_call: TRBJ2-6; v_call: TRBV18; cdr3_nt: TGTGCCAGCTCGATGCGGACAGGGGAGAGTACTGGGGCCAACGTCCTGACTTTC; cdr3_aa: CASSMRTGESTGANVLTF
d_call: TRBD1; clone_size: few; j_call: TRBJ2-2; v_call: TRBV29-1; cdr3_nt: TGCAGCGTTGGGGGGACAGGGAACACCGGGGAGCTGTTTTTT; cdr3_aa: CSVGGTGNTGELFF
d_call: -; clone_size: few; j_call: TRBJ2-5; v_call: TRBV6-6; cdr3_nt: TGTGCCAGCAGTCCCGGAGAGACCCAGTACTTC; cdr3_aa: CASSPGETQYF
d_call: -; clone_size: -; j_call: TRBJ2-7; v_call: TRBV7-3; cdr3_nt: TGTGCCAGCAGCTTGTTCCACAGTTCCAACGAGCAGTACTTC; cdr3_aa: CASSLFHSSNEQYF
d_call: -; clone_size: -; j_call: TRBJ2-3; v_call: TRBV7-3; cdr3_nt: TGTGCCAGCAGCTCAGGGGCTTATAGCACAGATACGCAGTATTTT; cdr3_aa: CASSSGAYSTDTQYF
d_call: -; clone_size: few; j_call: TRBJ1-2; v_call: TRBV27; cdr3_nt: TGTGCCAGCAGTTTTTCGGGAATGGCTGGCTACACCTTC; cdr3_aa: CASSFSGMAGYTF
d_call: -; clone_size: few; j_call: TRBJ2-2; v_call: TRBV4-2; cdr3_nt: TGTGCCAGCAGCCAAGGATACGGGAACACCGGGGAGCTGTTTTTT; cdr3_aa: CASSQGYGNTGELFF
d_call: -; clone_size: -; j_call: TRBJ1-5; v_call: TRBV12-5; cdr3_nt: TGTGCTAGTGCCCCGGAGGGTGCTCAGCCCCAGCATTTT; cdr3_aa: CASAPEGAQPQHF
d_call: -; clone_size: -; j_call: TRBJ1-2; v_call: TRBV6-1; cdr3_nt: TGTGCCAGTACGTGGGGGGAGGGCTACACCTTC; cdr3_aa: CASTWGEGYTF
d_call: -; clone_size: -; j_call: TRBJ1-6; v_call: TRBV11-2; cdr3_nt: TGTGCCAGCAGCTTAGCTCAGGGGCACCTCCACTTT; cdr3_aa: CASSLAQGHLHF
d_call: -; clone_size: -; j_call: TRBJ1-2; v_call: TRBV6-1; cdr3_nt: TGTGCCAGCAGTGAACTTTGGAGAGGAGGGACGGAAGGCTACACCTTC; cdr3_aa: CASSELWRGGTEGYTF
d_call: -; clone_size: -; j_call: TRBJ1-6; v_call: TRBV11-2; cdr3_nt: TGTGCCAGCAGCTTAGGGGTGGTTCTAGGATCACCCCTCCACTTT; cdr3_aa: CASSLGVVLGSPLHF
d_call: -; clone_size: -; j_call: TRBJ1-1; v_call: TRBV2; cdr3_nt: TGTGCCAGGGCCAGGGGCTTGAACACTGAAGCTTTCTTT; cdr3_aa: CARARGLNTEAFF
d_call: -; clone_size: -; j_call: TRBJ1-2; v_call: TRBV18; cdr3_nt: TGTGCCAGCTCACCACCTTCCCGGGTTGACGGCTACACCTTC; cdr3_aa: CASSPPSRVDGYTF
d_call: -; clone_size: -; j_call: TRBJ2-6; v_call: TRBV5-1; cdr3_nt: TGCGCCAGCAGCGACCGGTCGGGAGCTGGGGCCAACGTCCTGACTTTC; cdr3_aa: CASSDRSGAGANVLTF
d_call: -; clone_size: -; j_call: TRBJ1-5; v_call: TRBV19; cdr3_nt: TGTGCCAGTAGTCTACAGGGTGAGGGAGCTCAGCCCCAGCATTTT; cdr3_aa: CASSLQGEGAQPQHF
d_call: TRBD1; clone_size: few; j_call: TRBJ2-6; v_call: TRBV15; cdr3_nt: TGTGCCACCAGCAGACAGTCCGGGACAGGGTCCAACGTCCTGACTTTC; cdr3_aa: CATSRQSGTGSNVLTF
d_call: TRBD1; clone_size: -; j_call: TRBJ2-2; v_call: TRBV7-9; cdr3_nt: TGTGCCAGCAGCCGGGACAGGGACACCGGGGAGCTGTTTTTT; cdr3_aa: CASSRDRDTGELFF
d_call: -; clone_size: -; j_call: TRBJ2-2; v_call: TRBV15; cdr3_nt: TGTGCCACCAGCAGAGACGGAGGTGACACCGGGGAGCTGTTTTTT; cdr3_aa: CATSRDGGDTGELFF
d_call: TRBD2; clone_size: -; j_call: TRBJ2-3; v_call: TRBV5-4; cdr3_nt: TGTGCCAGCAGCTTCTTTAGCGGGGGGGCCGGGAGAACAGATACGCAGTATTTT; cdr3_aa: CASSFFSGGAGRTDTQYF
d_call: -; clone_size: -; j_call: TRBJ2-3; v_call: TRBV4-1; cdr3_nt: TGCGCCAGCAGCCAAGGGCAGGCTAGCACAGATACGCAGTATTTT; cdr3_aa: CASSQGQASTDTQYF
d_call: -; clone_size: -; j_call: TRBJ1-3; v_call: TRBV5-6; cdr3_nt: TGTGCCAGCAGCTTGCGGGGGTCTGGAAACACCATATATTTT; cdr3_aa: CASSLRGSGNTIYF
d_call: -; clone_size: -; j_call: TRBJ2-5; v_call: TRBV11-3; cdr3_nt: TGTGCCAGCAGCGTCAGACGGAGCCAAGAGACCCAGTACTTC; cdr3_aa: CASSVRRSQETQYF
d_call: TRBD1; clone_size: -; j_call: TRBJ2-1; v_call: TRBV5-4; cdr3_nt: TGTGCCAGCAGCTTAAGGGGACAGGGGTACAATGAGCAGTTCTTC; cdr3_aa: CASSLRGQGYNEQFF